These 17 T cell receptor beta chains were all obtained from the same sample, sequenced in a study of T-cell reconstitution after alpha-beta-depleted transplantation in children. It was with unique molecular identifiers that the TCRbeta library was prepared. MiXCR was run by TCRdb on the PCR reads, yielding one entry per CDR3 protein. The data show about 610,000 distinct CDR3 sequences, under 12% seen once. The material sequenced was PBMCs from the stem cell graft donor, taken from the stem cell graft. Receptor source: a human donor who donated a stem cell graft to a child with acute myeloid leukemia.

CDR3 in amino acids: CATTPPLVGETQYF. In DNA form, the CDR3 reads TGTGCCACTACCCCGCCCCTAGTGGGGGAGACCCAGTACTTC. The J gene is TRBJ2-5, the V gene TRBV2; no definite D call. Germline CDR1 is SNHLY and CDR2 is FYNNEI. The CDR3 totals 14 residues. Trimming stripped 10 bases from V and 5 bases from J, with 20 bases between.

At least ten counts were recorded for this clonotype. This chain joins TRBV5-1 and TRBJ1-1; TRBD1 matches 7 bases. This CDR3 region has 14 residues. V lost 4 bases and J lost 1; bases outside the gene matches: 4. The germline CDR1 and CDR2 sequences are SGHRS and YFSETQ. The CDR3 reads CASSPQGENTEAFF. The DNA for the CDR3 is TGCGCCAGCAGCCCCCAGGGGGAGAACACTGAAGCTTTCTTT.

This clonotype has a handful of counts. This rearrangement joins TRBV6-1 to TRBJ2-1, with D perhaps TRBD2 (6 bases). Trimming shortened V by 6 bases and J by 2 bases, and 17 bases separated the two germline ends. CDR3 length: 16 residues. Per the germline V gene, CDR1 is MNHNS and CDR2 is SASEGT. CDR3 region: CASRGRDSGTYNEQFF. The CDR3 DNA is TGTGCCAGCAGAGGCCGGGACTCAGGGACCTACAATGAGCAGTTCTTC.

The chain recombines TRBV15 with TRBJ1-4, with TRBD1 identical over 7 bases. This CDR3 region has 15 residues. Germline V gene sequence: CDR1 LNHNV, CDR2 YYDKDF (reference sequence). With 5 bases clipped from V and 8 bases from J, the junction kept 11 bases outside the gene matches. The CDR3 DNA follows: TGTGCCACCAGCTTGGGGTCAGGGGGTGGCGAAAAACTGTTTTTT. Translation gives CATSLGSGGGEKLFF.

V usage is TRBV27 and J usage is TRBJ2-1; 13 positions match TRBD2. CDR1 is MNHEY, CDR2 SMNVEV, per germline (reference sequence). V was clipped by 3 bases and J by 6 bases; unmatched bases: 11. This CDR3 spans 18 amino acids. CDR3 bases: TGTGCCAGCAGTTTTAAACTAGCGGGAGGGCCTAAAGGCAATGAGCAGTTCTTC. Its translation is CASSFKLAGGPKGNEQFF.

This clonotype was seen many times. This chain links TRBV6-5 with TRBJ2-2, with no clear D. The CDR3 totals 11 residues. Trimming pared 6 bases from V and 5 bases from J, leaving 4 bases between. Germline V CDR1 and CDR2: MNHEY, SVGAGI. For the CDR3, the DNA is TGTGCCAGCAGACATACCGGGGAGCTGTTTTTT. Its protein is CASRHTGELFF.

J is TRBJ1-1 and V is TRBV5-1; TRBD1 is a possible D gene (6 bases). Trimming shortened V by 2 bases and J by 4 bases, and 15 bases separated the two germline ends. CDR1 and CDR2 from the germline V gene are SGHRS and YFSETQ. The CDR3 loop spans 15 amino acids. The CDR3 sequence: CASSLGQYLTTEAFF. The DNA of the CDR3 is TGCGCCAGCAGCTTAGGACAGTATCTAACCACTGAAGCTTTCTTT.

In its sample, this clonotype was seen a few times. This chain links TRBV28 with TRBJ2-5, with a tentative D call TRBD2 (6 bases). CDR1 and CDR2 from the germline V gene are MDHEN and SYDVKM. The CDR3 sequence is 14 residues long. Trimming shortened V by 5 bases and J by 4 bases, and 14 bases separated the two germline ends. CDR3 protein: CASSLTGGSETQYF. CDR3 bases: TGTGCCAGCAGTCTGACCGGAGGGTCAGAGACCCAGTACTTC.

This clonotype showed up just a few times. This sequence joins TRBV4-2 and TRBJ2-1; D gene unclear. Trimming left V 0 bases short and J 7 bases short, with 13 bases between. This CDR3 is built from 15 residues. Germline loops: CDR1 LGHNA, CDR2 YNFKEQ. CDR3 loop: CASSQDPRESNEQFF. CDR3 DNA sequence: TGTGCCAGCAGCCAAGATCCGAGAGAAAGTAATGAGCAGTTCTTC.

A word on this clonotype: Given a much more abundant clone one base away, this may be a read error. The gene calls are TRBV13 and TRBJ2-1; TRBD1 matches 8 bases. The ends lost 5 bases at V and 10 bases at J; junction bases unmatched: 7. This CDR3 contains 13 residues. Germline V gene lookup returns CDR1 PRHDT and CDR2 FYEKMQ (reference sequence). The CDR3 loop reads CASSNGDRREQFF. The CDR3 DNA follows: TGTGCCAGCAGCAACGGGGACAGGCGGGAGCAGTTCTTC.

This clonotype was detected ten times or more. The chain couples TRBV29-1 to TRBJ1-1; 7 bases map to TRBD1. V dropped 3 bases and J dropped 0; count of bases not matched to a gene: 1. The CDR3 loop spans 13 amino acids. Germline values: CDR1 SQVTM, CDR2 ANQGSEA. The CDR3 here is CSVEGQLNTEAFF. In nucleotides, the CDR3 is TGCAGCGTTGAGGGACAGTTGAACACTGAAGCTTTCTTT.

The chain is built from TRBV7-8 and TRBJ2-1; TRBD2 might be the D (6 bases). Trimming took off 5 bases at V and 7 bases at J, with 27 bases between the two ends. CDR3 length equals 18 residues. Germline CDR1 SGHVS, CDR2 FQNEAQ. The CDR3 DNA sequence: TGTGCCAGCAGCGAAAGAGGGACTCCCCTAGGGCGGAGGAATGAGCAGTTCTTC. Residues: CASSERGTPLGRRNEQFF.

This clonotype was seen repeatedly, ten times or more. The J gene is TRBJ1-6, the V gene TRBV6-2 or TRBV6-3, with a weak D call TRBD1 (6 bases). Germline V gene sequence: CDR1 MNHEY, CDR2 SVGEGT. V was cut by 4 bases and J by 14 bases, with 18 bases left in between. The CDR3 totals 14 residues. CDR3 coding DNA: TGTGCCAGCAGTTCTGGACAGCTTGGGTTGACCCTCCACTTT. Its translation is CASSSGQLGLTLHF.

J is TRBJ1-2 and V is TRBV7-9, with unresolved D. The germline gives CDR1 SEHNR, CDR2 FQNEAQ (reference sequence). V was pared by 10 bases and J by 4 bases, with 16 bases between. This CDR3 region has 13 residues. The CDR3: CAMGPGLGYGYTF. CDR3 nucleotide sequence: TGTGCCATGGGCCCCGGGCTCGGCTATGGCTACACCTTC.

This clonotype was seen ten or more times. In nucleotides, the CDR3 is TGTGCCAGCAGCTTAGGTCTGACTAGCGGGCTTGAGCAGTTCTTC. Residues: CASSLGLTSGLEQFF. The chain recombines TRBV7-2 with TRBJ2-1; the match to TRBD2 covers 10 bases. The CDR3 totals 15 residues. The germline V gene has CDR1 SGHTA and CDR2 FQGNSA. Trimming at V came to 1 base and at J to 9 bases, leaving 6 bases not matched to a gene.

The CDR3 nucleotides are TGCAGTGCTAGAGATGGCGAGCGTAGCACAGATACGCAGTATTTT. It translates to CSARDGERSTDTQYF. The chain couples TRBV20-1 to TRBJ2-3, with D unresolved. The CDR3 length is 15 residues. The germline V and J ends were trimmed by 0 bases and 0 bases, with 10 bases remaining between them. Per germline, CDR1 DFQATT and CDR2 SNEGSKA (reference sequence).

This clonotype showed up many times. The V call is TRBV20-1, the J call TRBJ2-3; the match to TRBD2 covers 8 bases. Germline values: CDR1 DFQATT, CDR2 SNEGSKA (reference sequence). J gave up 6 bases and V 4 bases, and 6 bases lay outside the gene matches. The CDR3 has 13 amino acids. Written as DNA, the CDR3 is TGCAGTGCTAACGGGAGGGCCGGGGATACGCAGTATTTT. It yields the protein CSANGRAGDTQYF.